Following are 31 T cell receptor beta chains from one sample sequenced in a study of Ad26.COV2.S vaccination and SARS-CoV-2 variants. Treatment noted: 15 to 20 received Ad26.COV2.S at low or high dose, single or two shots; 5 received placebo; per-sample allocation not given. Samples were taken on day 63 after the first vaccine or placebo injection. Sequencing used immunoSEQ multiplex PCR; TCRdb keeps in-frame clones, though not all of them. The sample includes over 400,000 clones, about 92% of them seen just once. Material: peripheral blood, obtained in a trial of Ad26.COV2.S vaccine versus placebo. The receptors were sampled from a person between 18 and 59 years old who received the Ad26.COV2.S COVID-19 vaccine or a placebo.

V is TRBV27 and J is TRBJ1-1; 8 nucleotides align to TRBD1. The CDR3 loop spans 15 amino acids. The trim removed 0 bases at V and 5 bases at J, leaving 5 bases unmatched. CDR1 and CDR2 (germline): MNHEY, SMNVEV (reference sequence). CDR3 nucleotides: TGTGCCAGCAGTTTATCGGGGACAGGATGGACTGAAGCTTTCTTT. Translating gives CASSLSGTGWTEAFF.

This clone was counted a single time. The J gene is TRBJ1-5, the V gene TRBV2; the D gene is possibly TRBD1 (5 bases). Germline V gene data show CDR1 as SNHLY and CDR2 as FYNNEI. This CDR3 has 15 amino acids. Trimming removed 4 bases from V and 1 base from J, with 11 bases in between. This chain's CDR3 is CASSVGGTSNQPQHF. CDR3 sequence (DNA): TGTGCCAGCAGTGTCGGGGGTACGAGCAATCAGCCCCAGCATTTT.

This sequence joins TRBV6-5 and TRBJ1-5; TRBD1 aligns across 7 bases. With V trimmed by 4 bases and J by 6 bases, 6 bases remained unmatched. Germline CDR1 is MNHEY and CDR2 is SVGAGI. CDR3 length equals 14 residues. The CDR3 nucleotides read TGTGCCAGCAGTTCCGGACAGGCAGGTCAGCCCCAGCATTTT. It is translated as CASSSGQAGQPQHF.

The gene calls are TRBV10-2 and TRBJ2-7, with 7 bases aligning to TRBD1. Germline CDR1 is WSHSY and CDR2 is SAAADI. Unmatched junction bases numbered 7, after V lost 8 bases and J lost 3 bases. The CDR3 extends over 13 amino acids. The CDR3 sequence: CASGETGFYEQYF. In DNA form, the CDR3 reads TGCGCCAGCGGCGAGACAGGGTTCTACGAGCAGTACTTC.

This CDR3 reads CASTVGGRGDQPQHF. The CDR3 nucleotides read TGCGCCAGCACGGTGGGGGGCAGGGGAGATCAGCCCCAGCATTTT. V gene TRBV4-3 combines with J gene TRBJ1-5; D possibly corresponds to TRBD1 (6 bases). Germline V gives CDR1 LGHNA, CDR2 YSLEER. The V and J ends lost 7 bases and 5 bases respectively, with 18 bases between them. The CDR3 runs 15 residues.

The V and J genes are TRBV21-1 and TRBJ2-5; the D call of TRBD1 is as the table states it, not checked on the DNA. TRBV21-1 is classified as a pseudogene. The CDR3 totals 15 residues. DNA for the CDR3: TGTGCCAGCAGCATAACAGTAGTTAGGTGGAAGACCCAGTACTTC. It encodes CASSITVVRWKTQYF.

The CDR3 nucleotides are TGTGCCAGCAGTCCACTAGCGGGGGGGCGATATGAGCAGTTCTTC. It translates to CASSPLAGGRYEQFF. The chain links TRBV6-5 to TRBJ2-1; TRBD2 agrees at 13 bases. Trimming took 5 bases from V and 8 from J; bases not matched to a gene: 6. The CDR3 is 15 amino acids. Germline-derived CDR1 and CDR2 are MNHEY and SVGAGI.

With respect to this clone: The germline gene is not matched at one end of the junction; a read error may be the cause. V is TRBV7-9 and J is TRBJ1-3, with a tentative D call TRBD1 (6 bases). The CDR3 consists of 14 residues. CDR1 and CDR2 (germline): SEHNR, FQNEAQ (reference sequence). CDR3 nucleotide sequence: TGTGCCAGCAGCATAGCAGGGGTAGGAAACACCATATATTTT. This sequence encodes CASSIAGVGNTIYF.

This rearrangement joins TRBV30 to TRBJ1-4; D ambiguous. Germline V gene sequence: CDR1 GTSNPN, CDR2 SVGIG (reference sequence). The CDR3 covers 14 residues. Trimming took off 3 bases at V and 12 bases at J, with 20 bases between the two ends. The CDR3 bases are TGTGCCTGGAGGCAAGGCGGCAGGTCGTTGGAACTGTTTTTT. This encodes CAWRQGGRSLELFF.

Of note for this clone: The sample contains more than one DNA sequence encoding this CDR3. J is TRBJ2-3 and V is TRBV7-2; D is uncertain. The germline CDR1 and CDR2 sequences are SGHTA and FQGNSA. V was clipped by 1 base and J by 4 bases, with 12 bases between them. The CDR3 spans 15 residues. The chain's CDR3 is CASSLVGGGADTQYF. CDR3 DNA sequence: TGTGCCAGCAGCTTAGTGGGTGGTGGGGCAGATACGCAGTATTTT.

The J gene is TRBJ2-3, the V gene TRBV28; TRBD1 matches at 7 bases. Germline loops: CDR1 MDHEN, CDR2 SYDVKM. The CDR3 length is 15 residues. J gave up 5 bases and V 6 bases, and 11 bases lay outside the gene matches. CDR3 protein: CASSQRQGRGDTQYF. CDR3 nucleotide sequence: TGTGCCAGCAGCCAAAGACAGGGTAGGGGAGATACGCAGTATTTT.

The CDR3 loop reads CASNPRRGANTEAFF. The CDR3 DNA reads as TGTGCCAGCAACCCACGGAGAGGGGCGAACACTGAAGCTTTCTTT. The chain joins TRBV14 to TRBJ1-1, with TRBD1 as a possible D gene (5 bases). This CDR3 contains 15 residues. CDR1 and CDR2 from the germline V gene are SGHDN and FVKESK. V was trimmed by 7 bases and J by 1 base, leaving 16 bases between them. The full variable domain, in which reference TRBV14 and TRBJ1-1 provide the parts outside the CDR3, is EAGVTQFPSHSVIEKGQTVTLRCDPISGHDNLYWYRRVMGKEIKFLLHFVKESKQDESGMPNNRFLAERTGGTYSTLKVQPAELEDSGVYFCASNPRRGANTEAFFGQGTRLTVV.

In this sample, this clone turned up a few times. The chain uses TRBV5-4 and TRBJ1-2, with D tentatively TRBD1 (5 bases). This CDR3 spans 15 amino acids. CDR1 and CDR2 from the germline V gene are SGHNT and YYREEE (reference sequence). V was shortened by 2 bases and J by 4 bases, with 15 bases between the two germline ends. This CDR3 is CASSLGVAQGYGYTF. The CDR3 DNA reads TGTGCCAGCAGCTTAGGGGTCGCGCAGGGCTATGGCTACACCTTC. Using reference TRBV5-4 and TRBJ1-2 for the parts outside the CDR3, the full variable domain is ETGVTQSPTHLIKTRGQQVTLRCSSQSGHNTVSWYQQALGQGPQFIFQYYREEENGRGNFPPRFSGLQFPNYSSELNVNALELDDSALYLCASSLGVAQGYGYTFGSGTRLTVV.

The chain uses TRBV6-2 or TRBV6-3 and TRBJ2-7; no reliable D call. Germline lookup yields CDR1 MNHEY and CDR2 SVGEGT. Trimming took 3 bases from V and 3 from J, leaving 9 bases between them. The CDR3 has 13 amino acids. CDR3 nucleotide sequence: TGTGCCAGCAGTTATGACACCTTCTACGAGCAGTACTTC. Its protein product is CASSYDTFYEQYF.

V is TRBV5-4 and J is TRBJ1-1; D is ambiguous. Looked up from germline, CDR1 is SGHNT and CDR2 is YYREEE (reference sequence). Deletions cut 6 bases from V and 6 bases from J, with 0 bases between. This CDR3 spans 8 amino acids. CDR3 sequence: CASTEAFF. The CDR3 coding sequence is TGTGCCAGCACTGAAGCTTTCTTT. Complete variable domain (other parts from reference TRBV5-4 and TRBJ1-1): ETGVTQSPTHLIKTRGQQVTLRCSSQSGHNTVSWYQQALGQGPQFIFQYYREEENGRGNFPPRFSGLQFPNYSSELNVNALELDDSALYLCASTEAFFGQGTRLTVV.

This rearrangement joins TRBV6-2 or TRBV6-3 to TRBJ2-1, with 7 bases fitting TRBD2. This CDR3 region has 15 residues. The junction had 7 bases not matched to a gene; V was cut back by 5 bases and J by 3 bases. Germline CDR1 and CDR2: MNHEY and SVGEGT. The CDR3 is CASSPLRGSYNEQFF. Written as DNA, the CDR3 is TGTGCCAGCAGTCCGCTACGCGGGAGCTACAATGAGCAGTTCTTC.

The gene calls are TRBV4-2 and TRBJ1-4; D is undetermined. V lost 0 bases, J lost 3 bases, and 11 bases lay in between. CDR1 is LGHNA, CDR2 YNFKEQ, per germline. The CDR3 totals 16 residues. The CDR3 nucleotides are TGTGCCAGCAGCCAAGACGCAAGGGCGCCTAATGAAAAACTGTTTTTT. This gives the protein CASSQDARAPNEKLFF.

In nucleotides, the CDR3 is TGTGCCAGCAGCAACCGGGACAGGGCTGGAAACACCATATATTTT. This codes for CASSNRDRAGNTIYF. The V gene is TRBV3-1 (or the pseudogene TRBV3-2), the J gene TRBJ1-3, with TRBD1 matching over 9 bases. The CDR3 is 15 amino acids. V shed 5 bases and J 2 bases; nucleotides not matched to a gene: 4. Germline V gene lookup returns CDR1 LGHDT and CDR2 YNNKEL (reference sequence).

This clone was seen once. The chain employs TRBV19 and TRBJ1-2; D unclear. CDR3 length: 13 amino acids. Per the germline V gene, CDR1 is LNHDA and CDR2 is SQIVND (reference sequence). V gave up 5 bases and J gave up 2 bases, with 9 bases separating them. The CDR3 loop reads CASSEIANYGYTF. In nucleotides, the CDR3 is TGTGCCAGTAGTGAGATAGCGAACTATGGCTACACCTTC.

The gene calls are TRBV27 and TRBJ2-1; D unresolved. The CDR3 consists of 13 residues. Germline V CDR1 and CDR2: MNHEY, SMNVEV (reference sequence). Trimming removed 2 bases at V and 4 bases at J, with 6 bases between. The CDR3 DNA follows: TGTGCCAGCAGTTTAAGGGCGTACAATGAGCAGTTCTTC. Amino acid sequence: CASSLRAYNEQFF.

The chain uses TRBV2 and TRBJ2-3; unclear D gene. Germline-derived CDR1 and CDR2 are SNHLY and FYNNEI. V was cut by 6 bases and J by 3 bases, with 13 bases left in between. CDR3 length equals 14 residues. The CDR3 bases are TGTGCCAGCAGCCTAATTGGAAGTACAGATACGCAGTATTTT. Its translation: CASSLIGSTDTQYF.

The chain is built from TRBV6-2 or TRBV6-3 and TRBJ1-5; D is unresolved. CDR1 and CDR2 from the germline V gene are MNHEY and SVGEGT. V lost 2 bases, J lost 6 bases, and 14 bases lay in between. CDR3 length: 15 residues. In nucleotides, the CDR3 is TGTGCCAGCAGTTACGGCTCATTGGGCAGTCAGCCCCAGCATTTT. Protein sequence: CASSYGSLGSQPQHF.

The chain employs TRBV30 and TRBJ2-7; tentatively, D is TRBD1 or TRBD2 (5 bases each). The germline CDR1 and CDR2 sequences are GTSNPN and SVGIG (reference sequence). CDR3 length equals 12 residues. V was trimmed by 1 base and J by 2 bases, leaving 6 bases between them. The CDR3 DNA follows: TGTGCCTGGAGTGGGGGGACCTACGAGCAGTACTTC. Translation: CAWSGGTYEQYF.

The V and J genes are TRBV7-2 and TRBJ1-3; TRBD1 matches 10 bases. Germline CDR1 reads SGHTA; CDR2 reads FQGNSA. J gave up 2 bases and V 5 bases, and 9 bases lay outside the gene matches. The CDR3 covers 17 residues. The CDR3 loop is CASSLTGGAGTGNTIYF. In DNA form, the CDR3 reads TGTGCCAGCAGCCTGACAGGGGGCGCGGGTACTGGAAACACCATATATTTT.

This clone was detected once. The junction shows a germline mismatch at one end, possibly a read error. The V gene is TRBV7-9, the J gene TRBJ1-2, with D tentatively TRBD1 (6 bases). Germline assignment: CDR1 SEHNR and CDR2 FQNEAQ (reference sequence). The CDR3 is made up of 15 amino acids. CDR3: CASSQDYRAKYGYTF. In nucleotides, the CDR3 is TGTGCCAGCAGTCAAGACTACAGGGCTAAATATGGCTACACCTTC.

The CDR3 loop is CASSVGLAGGQNEQFF. The CDR3 DNA is TGTGCCAGCAGCGTGGGACTAGCGGGGGGGCAAAATGAGCAGTTCTTC. The chain uses TRBV9 and TRBJ2-1; TRBD2 aligns across 16 bases. There are 16 residues in the CDR3. The J segment lost 7 bases and the V segment lost 2 bases, leaving 3 bases of the junction unmatched. Germline V lookup: CDR1 SGDLS, CDR2 YYNGEE. Full variable domain (missing parts from reference TRBV9 and TRBJ2-1): DSGVTQTPKHLITATGQRVTLRCSPRSGDLSVYWYQQSLDQGLQFLIQYYNGEERAKGNILERFSAQQFPDLHSELNLSSLELGDSALYFCASSVGLAGGQNEQFFGPGTRLTVL.

The V call is TRBV12-3 or TRBV12-4, the J call TRBJ1-2; D is unresolved. This CDR3 region has 13 residues. The V gene lost 2 bases and the J gene lost 2 bases, with 6 bases spanning the gap. CDR3 protein: CASSLLTNYGYTF. The DNA of the CDR3 is TGTGCCAGCAGTTTATTGACCAACTATGGCTACACCTTC.

This sequence joins TRBV4-1 and TRBJ1-1; unclear D gene. Trimming pared 5 bases from V and 1 base from J, leaving 8 bases between. The CDR3 runs to 13 residues. In germline, CDR1 is MGHRA, CDR2 YSYEKL. The CDR3 region has the DNA TGCGCCAGCAGCACGACACAGAACACTGAAGCTTTCTTT. Amino acids: CASSTTQNTEAFF.

V usage is TRBV19 and J usage is TRBJ2-6; 8 nucleotides align to TRBD2. This CDR3 comprises 18 residues. Germline CDR1 is LNHDA and CDR2 is SQIVND (reference sequence). The trim removed 4 bases at V and 0 bases at J, leaving 8 bases unmatched. The CDR3 DNA reads as TGTGCCAGTAGTAGAGAAGCGGGGGCGACCTCTGGGGCCAACGTCCTGACTTTC. It specifies CASSREAGATSGANVLTF.

This chain joins TRBV4-1 and TRBJ1-5, with D hard to call. V dropped 1 base and J dropped 2 bases, with 9 bases sitting between them. This CDR3 is built from 15 residues. CDR1 and CDR2 (germline): MGHRA, YSYEKL. The chain's CDR3 is CASSQGLTRNQPQHF. The CDR3 DNA reads as TGCGCCAGCAGCCAAGGCCTCACCCGCAATCAGCCCCAGCATTTT.

The genes are TRBV5-1 and TRBJ2-1; no firm D call. CDR1 and CDR2 from the germline V gene are SGHRS and YFSETQ. Deletions cut 2 bases from V and 10 bases from J, with 7 bases between. The CDR3 is 11 amino acids. CDR3 sequence reads: CASSFRAEQFF. The CDR3 region has the DNA TGCGCCAGCAGCTTTAGGGCAGAGCAGTTCTTC.